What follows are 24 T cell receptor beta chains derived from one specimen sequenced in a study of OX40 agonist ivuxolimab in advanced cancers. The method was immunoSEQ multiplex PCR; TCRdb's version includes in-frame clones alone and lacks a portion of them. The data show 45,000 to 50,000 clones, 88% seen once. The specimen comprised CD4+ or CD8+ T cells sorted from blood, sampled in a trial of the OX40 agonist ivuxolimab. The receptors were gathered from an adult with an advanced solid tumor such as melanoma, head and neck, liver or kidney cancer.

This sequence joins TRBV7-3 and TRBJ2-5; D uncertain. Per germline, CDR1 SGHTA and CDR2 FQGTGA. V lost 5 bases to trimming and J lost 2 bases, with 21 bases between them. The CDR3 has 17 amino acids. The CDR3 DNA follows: TGTGCCAGCAGCGTTAAGACACCGCTATATCCTCAAGAGACCCAGTACTTC. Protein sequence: CASSVKTPLYPQETQYF.

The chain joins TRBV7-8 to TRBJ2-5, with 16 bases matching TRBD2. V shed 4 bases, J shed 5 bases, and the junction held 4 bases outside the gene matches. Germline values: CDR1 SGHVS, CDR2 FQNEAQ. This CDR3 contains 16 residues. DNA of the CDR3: TGTGCCAGCAGCTATGGGACTAGCGGGAGGGGGGAGACCCAGTACTTC. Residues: CASSYGTSGRGETQYF.

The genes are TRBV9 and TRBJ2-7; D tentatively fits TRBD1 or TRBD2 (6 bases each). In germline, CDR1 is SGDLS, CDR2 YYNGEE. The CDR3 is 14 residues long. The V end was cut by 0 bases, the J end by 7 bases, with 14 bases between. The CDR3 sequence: CASSVEGGLGEQYF. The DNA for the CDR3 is TGTGCCAGCAGCGTAGAGGGGGGCCTGGGGGAGCAGTACTTC.

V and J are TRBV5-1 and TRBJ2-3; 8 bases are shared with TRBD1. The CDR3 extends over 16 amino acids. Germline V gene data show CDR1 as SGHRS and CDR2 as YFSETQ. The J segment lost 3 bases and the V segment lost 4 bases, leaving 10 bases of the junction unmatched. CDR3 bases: TGCGCCAGCAGCCCGACCGGACAGGGTGGGACAGATACGCAGTATTTT. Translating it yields CASSPTGQGGTDTQYF.

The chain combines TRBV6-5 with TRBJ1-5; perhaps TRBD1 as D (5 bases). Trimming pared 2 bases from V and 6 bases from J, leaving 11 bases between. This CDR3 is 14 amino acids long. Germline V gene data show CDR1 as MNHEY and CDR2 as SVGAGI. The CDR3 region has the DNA TGTGCCAGCAGTTACGGGTGGGGGAGTCAGCCCCAGCATTTT. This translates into CASSYGWGSQPQHF.

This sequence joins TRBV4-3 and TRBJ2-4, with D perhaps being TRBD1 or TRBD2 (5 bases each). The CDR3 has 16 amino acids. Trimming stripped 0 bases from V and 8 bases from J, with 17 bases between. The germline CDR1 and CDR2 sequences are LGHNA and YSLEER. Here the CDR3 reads CASSQDLGRVEYIQYF. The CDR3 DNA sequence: TGCGCCAGCAGCCAAGATCTGGGACGGGTTGAGTACATTCAGTACTTC.

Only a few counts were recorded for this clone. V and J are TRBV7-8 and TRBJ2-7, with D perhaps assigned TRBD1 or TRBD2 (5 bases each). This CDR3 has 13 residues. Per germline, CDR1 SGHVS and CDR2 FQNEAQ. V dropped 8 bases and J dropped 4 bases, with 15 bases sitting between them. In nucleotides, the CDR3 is TGTGCCAGCGGCCCTGGTTGGGGGTACGAGCAGTACTTC. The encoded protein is CASGPGWGYEQYF.

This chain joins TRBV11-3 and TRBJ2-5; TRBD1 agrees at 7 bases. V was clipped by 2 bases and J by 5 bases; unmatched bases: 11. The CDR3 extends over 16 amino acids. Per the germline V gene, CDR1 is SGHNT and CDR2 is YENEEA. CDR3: CASSLLIQGTGETQYF. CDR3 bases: TGTGCCAGCAGCTTATTGATACAGGGGACGGGGGAGACCCAGTACTTC.

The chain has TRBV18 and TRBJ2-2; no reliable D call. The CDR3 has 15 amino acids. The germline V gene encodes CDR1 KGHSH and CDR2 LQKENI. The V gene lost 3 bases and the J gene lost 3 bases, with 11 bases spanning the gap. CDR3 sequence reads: CASSPWGSDTGELFF. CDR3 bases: TGTGCCAGCTCACCCTGGGGATCCGACACCGGGGAGCTGTTTTTT.

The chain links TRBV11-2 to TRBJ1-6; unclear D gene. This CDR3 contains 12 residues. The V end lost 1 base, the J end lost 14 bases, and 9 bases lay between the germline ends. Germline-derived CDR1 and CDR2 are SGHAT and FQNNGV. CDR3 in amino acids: CASSLAWGALHF. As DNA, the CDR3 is TGTGCCAGCAGCTTAGCTTGGGGAGCCCTCCACTTT.

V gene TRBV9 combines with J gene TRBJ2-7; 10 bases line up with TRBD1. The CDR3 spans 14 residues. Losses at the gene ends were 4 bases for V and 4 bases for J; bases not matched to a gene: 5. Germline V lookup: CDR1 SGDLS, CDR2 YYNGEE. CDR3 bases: TGTGCCAGCAGCCGCGGGACAGGGGATTACGAGCAGTACTTC. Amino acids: CASSRGTGDYEQYF.

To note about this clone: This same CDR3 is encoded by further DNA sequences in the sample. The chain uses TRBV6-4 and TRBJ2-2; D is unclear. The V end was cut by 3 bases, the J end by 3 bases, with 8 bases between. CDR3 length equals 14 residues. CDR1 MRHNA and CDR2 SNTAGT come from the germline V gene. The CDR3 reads CASSDSLDTGELFF. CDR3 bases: TGTGCCAGCAGTGATTCTTTGGACACCGGGGAGCTGTTTTTT.

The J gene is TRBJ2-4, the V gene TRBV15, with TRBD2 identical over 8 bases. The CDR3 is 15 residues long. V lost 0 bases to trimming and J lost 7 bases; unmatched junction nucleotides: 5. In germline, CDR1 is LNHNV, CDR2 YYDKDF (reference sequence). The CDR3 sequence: CATSRERTGGNIQYF. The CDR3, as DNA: TGTGCCACCAGCAGAGAAAGGACGGGAGGGAACATTCAGTACTTC.

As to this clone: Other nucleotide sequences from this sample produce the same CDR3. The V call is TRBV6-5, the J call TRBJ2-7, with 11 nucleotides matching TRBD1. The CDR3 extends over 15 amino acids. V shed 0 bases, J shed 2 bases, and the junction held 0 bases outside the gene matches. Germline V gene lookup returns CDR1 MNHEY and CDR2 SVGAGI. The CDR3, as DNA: TGTGCCAGCAGTTACTCGGGACAGGGGGCCTACGAGCAGTACTTC. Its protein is CASSYSGQGAYEQYF.

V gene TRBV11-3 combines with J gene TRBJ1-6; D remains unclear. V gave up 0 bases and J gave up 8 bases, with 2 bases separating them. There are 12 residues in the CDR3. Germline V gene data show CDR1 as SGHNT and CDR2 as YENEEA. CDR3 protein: CASSLDDSPLHF. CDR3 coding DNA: TGTGCCAGCAGCTTAGACGATTCACCCCTCCACTTT.

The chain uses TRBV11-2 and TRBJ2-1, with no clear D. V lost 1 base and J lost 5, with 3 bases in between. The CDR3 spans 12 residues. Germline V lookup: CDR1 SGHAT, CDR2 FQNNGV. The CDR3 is CASSLGHNEQFF. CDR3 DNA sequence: TGTGCCAGCAGCTTAGGCCACAATGAGCAGTTCTTC.

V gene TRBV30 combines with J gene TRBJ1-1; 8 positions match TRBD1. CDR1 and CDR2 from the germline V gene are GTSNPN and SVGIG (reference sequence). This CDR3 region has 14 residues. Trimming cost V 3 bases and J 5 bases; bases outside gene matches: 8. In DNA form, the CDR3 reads TGTGCCTGGAGCCCGACAGGGGTCGGGACTGAAGCTTTCTTT. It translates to CAWSPTGVGTEAFF.

The CDR3 loop reads CASSSPPSVNEQFF. For the CDR3, the DNA is TGTGCCAGCAGCTCCCCTCCTAGTGTCAATGAGCAGTTCTTC. The chain has TRBV7-2 and TRBJ2-1; D gene ambiguous. This CDR3 has 14 amino acids. CDR1 and CDR2 from the germline V gene are SGHTA and FQGNSA. V was trimmed by 4 bases and J by 6 bases, leaving 13 bases between them.

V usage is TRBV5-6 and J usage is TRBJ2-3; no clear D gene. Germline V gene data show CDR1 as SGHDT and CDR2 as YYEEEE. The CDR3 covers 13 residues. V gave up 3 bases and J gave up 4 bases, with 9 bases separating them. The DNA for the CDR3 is TGTGCCAGCAGCTACGATCCCGCAGATACGCAGTATTTT. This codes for CASSYDPADTQYF.

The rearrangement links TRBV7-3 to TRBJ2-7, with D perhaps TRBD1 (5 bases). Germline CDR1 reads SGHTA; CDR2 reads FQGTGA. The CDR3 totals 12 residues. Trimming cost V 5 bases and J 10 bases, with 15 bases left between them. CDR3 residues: CASSQFQGSQYF. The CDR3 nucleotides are TGTGCCAGCAGCCAATTTCAGGGTTCACAGTACTTC. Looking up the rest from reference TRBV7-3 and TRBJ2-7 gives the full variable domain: GAGVSQTPSNKVTEKGKYVELRCDPISGHTALYWYRQSLGQGPEFLIYFQGTGAADDSGLPNDRFFAVRPEGSVSTLKIQRTERGDSAVYLCASSQFQGSQYFGPGTRLTVT.

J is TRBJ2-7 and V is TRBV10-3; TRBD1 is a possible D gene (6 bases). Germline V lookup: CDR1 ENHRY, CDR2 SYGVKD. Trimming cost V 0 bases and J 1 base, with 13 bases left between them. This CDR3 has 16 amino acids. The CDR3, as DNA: TGTGCCATCAGTGAGTCGGCGTCGCAGGGGTCCTACGAGCAGTACTTC. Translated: CAISESASQGSYEQYF.

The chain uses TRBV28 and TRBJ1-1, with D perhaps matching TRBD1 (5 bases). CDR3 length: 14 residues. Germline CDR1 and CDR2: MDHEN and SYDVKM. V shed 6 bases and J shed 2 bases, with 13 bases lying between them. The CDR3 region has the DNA TGTGCCAGCAGCCGATGGGGGGAAAACACTGAAGCTTTCTTT. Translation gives CASSRWGENTEAFF. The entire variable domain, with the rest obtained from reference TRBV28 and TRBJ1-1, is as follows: DVKVTQSSRYLVKRTGEKVFLECVQDMDHENMFWYRQDPGLGLRLIYFSYDVKMKEKGDIPEGYSVSREKKERFSLILESASTNQTSMYLCASSRWGENTEAFFGQGTRLTVV.

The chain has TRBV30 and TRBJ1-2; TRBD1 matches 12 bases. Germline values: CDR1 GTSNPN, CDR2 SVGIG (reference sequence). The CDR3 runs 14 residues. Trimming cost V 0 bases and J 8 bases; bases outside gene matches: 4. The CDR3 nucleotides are TGTGCCTGGAGTGTACAGGGGACAGGGGGCGGCTACACCTTC. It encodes CAWSVQGTGGGYTF.

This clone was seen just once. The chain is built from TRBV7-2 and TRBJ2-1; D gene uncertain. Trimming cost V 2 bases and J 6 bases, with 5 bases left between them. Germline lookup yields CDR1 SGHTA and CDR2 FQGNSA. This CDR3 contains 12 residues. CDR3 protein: CASSLNVNEQFF. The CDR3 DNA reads TGTGCCAGCAGCTTAAACGTCAATGAGCAGTTCTTC.